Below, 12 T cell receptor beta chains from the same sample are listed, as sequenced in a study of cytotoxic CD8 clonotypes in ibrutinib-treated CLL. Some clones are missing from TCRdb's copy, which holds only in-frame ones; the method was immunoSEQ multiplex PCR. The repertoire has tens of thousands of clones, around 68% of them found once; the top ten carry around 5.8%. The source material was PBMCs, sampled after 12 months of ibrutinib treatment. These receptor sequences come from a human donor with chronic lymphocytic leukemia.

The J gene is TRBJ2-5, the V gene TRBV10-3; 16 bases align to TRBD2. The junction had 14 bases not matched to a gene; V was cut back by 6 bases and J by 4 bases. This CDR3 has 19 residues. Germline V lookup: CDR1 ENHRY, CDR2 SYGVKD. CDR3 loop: CAIRAGTSGGANWGETQYF. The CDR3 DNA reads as TGTGCCATCAGGGCCGGGACTAGCGGGGGGGCTAACTGGGGAGAGACCCAGTACTTC.

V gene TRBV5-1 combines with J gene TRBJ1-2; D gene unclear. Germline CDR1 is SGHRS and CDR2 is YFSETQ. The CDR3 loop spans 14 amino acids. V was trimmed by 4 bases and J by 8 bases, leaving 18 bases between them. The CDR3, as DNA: TGCGCCAGCAGCCAAGGATTTTCTCAAGGAGGCTACACCTTC. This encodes CASSQGFSQGGYTF.

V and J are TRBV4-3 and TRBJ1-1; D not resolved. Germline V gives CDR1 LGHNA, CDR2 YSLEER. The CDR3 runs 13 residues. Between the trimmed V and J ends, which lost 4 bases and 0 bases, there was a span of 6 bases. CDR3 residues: CASSRSMNTEAFF. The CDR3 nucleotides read TGCGCCAGCAGCCGGTCTATGAACACTGAAGCTTTCTTT.

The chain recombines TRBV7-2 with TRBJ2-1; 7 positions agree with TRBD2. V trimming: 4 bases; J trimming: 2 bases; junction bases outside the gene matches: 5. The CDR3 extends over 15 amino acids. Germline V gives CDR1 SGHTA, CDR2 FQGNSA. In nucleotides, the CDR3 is TGTGCCAGCAGCTATACTAGCGAGGCCTACAATGAGCAGTTCTTC. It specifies CASSYTSEAYNEQFF.

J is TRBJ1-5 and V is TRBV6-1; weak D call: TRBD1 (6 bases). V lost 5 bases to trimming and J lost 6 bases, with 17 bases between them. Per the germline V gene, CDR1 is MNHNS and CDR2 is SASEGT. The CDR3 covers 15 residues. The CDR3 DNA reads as TGTGCCAGCAGTCCCCTAGGGGCAGGGGTTCAGCCCCAGCATTTT. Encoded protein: CASSPLGAGVQPQHF.

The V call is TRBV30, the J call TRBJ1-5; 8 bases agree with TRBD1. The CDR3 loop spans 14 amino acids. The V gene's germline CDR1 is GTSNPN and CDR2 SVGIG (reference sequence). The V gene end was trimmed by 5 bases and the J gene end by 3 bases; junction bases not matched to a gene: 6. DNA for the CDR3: TGTGCCTGGTCCCGGACAGGGCTCAATCAGCCCCAGCATTTT. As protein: CAWSRTGLNQPQHF. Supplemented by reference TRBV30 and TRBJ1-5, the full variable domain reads SQTIHQWPATLVQPVGSPLSLECTVEGTSNPNLYWYRQAAGRGLQLLFYSVGIGQISSEVPQNLSASRPQDRQFILSSKKLLLSDSGFYLCAWSRTGLNQPQHFGDGTRLSIL.

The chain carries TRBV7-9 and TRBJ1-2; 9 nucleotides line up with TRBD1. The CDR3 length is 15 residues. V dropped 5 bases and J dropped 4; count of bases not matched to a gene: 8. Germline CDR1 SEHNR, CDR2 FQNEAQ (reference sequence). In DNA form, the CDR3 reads TGTGCCAGCAGCCCTAAGGGACAGGGCTCCTATGGCTACACCTTC. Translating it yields CASSPKGQGSYGYTF.

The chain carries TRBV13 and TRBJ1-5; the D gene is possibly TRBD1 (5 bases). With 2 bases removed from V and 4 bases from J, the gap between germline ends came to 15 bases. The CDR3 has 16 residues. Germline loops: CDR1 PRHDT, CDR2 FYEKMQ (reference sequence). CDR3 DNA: TGTGCCAGCAGCTTAAAAGGGGCCGGTTCGAATCAGCCCCAGCATTTT. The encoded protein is CASSLKGAGSNQPQHF.

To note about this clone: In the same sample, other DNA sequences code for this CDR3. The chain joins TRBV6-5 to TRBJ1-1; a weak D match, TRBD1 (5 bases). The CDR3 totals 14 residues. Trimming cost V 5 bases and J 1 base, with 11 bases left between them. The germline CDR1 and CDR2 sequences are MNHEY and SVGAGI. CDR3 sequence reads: CASSRGTENTEAFF. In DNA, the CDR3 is TGTGCCAGCAGTCGGGGGACGGAGAACACTGAAGCTTTCTTT.

The DNA of the CDR3 is TGTGCCAGCAGTGATGCTGGCGGGGATACGCAGTATTTT. As protein: CASSDAGGDTQYF. This chain connects TRBV6-1 to TRBJ2-3; a weak D match, TRBD2 (5 bases). Trimming pared 3 bases from V and 6 bases from J, leaving 10 bases between. This CDR3 spans 13 amino acids. Germline V gene lookup returns CDR1 MNHNS and CDR2 SASEGT.

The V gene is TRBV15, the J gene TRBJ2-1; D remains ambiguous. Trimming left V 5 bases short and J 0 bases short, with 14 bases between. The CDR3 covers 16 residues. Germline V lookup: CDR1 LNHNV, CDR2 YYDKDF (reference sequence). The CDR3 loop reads CATSARGPSSYNEQFF. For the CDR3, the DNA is TGTGCCACCAGCGCCCGTGGGCCGAGCTCCTACAATGAGCAGTTCTTC.

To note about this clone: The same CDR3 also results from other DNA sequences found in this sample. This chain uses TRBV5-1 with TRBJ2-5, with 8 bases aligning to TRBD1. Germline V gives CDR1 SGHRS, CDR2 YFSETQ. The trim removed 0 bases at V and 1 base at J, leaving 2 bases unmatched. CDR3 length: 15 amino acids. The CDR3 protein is CASSLAGTGQETQYF. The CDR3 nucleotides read TGCGCCAGCAGCTTGGCAGGGACAGGCCAAGAGACCCAGTACTTC.